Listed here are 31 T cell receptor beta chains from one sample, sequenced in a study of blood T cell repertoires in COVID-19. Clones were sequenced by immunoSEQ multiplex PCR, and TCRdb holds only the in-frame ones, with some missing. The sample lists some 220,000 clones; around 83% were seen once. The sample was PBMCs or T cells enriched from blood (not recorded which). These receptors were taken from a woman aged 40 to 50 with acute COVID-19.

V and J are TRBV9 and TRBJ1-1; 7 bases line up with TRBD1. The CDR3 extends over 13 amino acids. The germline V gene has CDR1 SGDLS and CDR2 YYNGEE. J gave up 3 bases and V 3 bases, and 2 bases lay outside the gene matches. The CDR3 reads CASSAGQYTEAFF. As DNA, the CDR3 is TGTGCCAGCAGCGCGGGACAGTACACTGAAGCTTTCTTT. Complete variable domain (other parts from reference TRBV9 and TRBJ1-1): DSGVTQTPKHLITATGQRVTLRCSPRSGDLSVYWYQQSLDQGLQFLIQYYNGEERAKGNILERFSAQQFPDLHSELNLSSLELGDSALYFCASSAGQYTEAFFGQGTRLTVV.

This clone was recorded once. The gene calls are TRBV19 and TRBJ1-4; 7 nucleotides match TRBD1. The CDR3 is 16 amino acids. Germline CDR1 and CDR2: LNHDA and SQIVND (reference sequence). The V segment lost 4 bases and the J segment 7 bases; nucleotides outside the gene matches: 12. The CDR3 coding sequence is TGTGCCAGTAGTAGGTCCGGGGGACAGCGTCCTGAAAAACTGTTTTTT. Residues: CASSRSGGQRPEKLFF. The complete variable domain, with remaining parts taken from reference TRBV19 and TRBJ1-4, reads DGGITQSPKYLFRKEGQNVTLSCEQNLNHDAMYWYRQDPGQGLRLIYYSQIVNDFQKGDIAEGYSVSREKKESFPLTVTSAQKNPTAFYLCASSRSGGQRPEKLFFGSGTQLSVL.

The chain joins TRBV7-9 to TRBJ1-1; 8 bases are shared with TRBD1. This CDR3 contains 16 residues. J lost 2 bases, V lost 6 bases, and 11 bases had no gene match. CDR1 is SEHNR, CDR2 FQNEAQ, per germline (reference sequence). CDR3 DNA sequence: TGTGCCAGCAGACCTCGGAACAGGGGGAAAAACACTGAAGCTTTCTTT. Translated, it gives CASRPRNRGKNTEAFF.

As DNA, the CDR3 is TGTGCCAGTAGTCCCCAACAGTCTTACGAGCAGTACTTC. Encoded protein: CASSPQQSYEQYF. The J gene is TRBJ2-7, the V gene TRBV19; D call uncertain. Trimming cost V 5 bases and J 4 bases, with 12 bases left between them. This CDR3 comprises 13 residues. From germline, CDR1 is LNHDA and CDR2 SQIVND (reference sequence).

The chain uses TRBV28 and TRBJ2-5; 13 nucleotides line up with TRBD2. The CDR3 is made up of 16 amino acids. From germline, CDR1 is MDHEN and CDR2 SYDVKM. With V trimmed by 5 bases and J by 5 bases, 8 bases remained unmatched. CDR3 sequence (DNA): TGTGCCAGCAGTCCGGGACTAGCGGGGCCCCGGGAGACCCAGTACTTC. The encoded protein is CASSPGLAGPRETQYF.

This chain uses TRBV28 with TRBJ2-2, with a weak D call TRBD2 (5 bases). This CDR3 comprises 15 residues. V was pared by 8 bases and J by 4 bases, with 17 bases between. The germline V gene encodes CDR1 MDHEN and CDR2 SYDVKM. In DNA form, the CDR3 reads TGTGCCAGCTCAGAACGGGGAAGGGTCACCGGGGAGCTGTTTTTT. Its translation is CASSERGRVTGELFF.

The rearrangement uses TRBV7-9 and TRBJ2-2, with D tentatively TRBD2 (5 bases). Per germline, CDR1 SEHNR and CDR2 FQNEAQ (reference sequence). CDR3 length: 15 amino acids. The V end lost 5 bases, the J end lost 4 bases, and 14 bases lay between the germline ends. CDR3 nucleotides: TGTGCCAGCAGCACCCCCACTAGGGTCACCGGGGAGCTGTTTTTT. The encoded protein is CASSTPTRVTGELFF.

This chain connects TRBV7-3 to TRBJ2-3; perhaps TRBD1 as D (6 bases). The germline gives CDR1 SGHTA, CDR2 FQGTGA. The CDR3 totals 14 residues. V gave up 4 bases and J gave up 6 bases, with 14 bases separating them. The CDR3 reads CASSYGLGADTQYF. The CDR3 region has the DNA TGTGCCAGCAGCTACGGACTGGGGGCGGATACGCAGTATTTT.

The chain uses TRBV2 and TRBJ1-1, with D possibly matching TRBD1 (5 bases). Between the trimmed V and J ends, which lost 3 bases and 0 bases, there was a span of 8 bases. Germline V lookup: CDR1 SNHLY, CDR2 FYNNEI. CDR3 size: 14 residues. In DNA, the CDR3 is TGTGCCAGCAGTGAGACAGCGATGAACACTGAAGCTTTCTTT. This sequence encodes CASSETAMNTEAFF.

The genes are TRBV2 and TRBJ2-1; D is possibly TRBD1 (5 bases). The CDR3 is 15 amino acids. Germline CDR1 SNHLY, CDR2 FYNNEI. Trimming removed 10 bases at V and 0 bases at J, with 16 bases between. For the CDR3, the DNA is TGTGCCAACGCGGAAGGGGTAAACTCCTACAATGAGCAGTTCTTC. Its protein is CANAEGVNSYNEQFF.

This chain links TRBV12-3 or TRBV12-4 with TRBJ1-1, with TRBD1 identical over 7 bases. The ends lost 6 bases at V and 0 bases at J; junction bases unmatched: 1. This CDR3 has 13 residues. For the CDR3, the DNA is TGTGCCAGCAGGGGGACAGTGAACACTGAAGCTTTCTTT. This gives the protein CASRGTVNTEAFF.

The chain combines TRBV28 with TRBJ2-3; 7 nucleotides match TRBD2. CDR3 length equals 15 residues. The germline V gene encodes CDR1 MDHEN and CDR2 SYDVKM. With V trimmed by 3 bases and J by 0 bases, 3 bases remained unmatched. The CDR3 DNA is TGTGCCAGCAGTTTGGGACTAACTAGCACAGATACGCAGTATTTT. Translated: CASSLGLTSTDTQYF.

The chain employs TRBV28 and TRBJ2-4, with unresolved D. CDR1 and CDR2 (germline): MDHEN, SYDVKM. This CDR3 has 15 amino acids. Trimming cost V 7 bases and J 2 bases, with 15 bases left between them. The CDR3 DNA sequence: TGTGCCAGCACCTCCTCGGTGTTGTCCAAAAACATTCAGTACTTC. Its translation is CASTSSVLSKNIQYF.

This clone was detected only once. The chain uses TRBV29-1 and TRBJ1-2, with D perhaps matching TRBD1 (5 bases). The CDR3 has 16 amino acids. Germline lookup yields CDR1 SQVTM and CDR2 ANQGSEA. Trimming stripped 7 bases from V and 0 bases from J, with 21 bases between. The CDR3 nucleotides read TGCAGCGACCTTATCAGGGAACTTTACTCTAACTATGGCTACACCTTC. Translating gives CSDLIRELYSNYGYTF.

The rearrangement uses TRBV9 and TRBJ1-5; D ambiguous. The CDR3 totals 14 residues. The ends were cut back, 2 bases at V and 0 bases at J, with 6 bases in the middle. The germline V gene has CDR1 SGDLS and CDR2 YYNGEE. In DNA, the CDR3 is TGTGCCAGCAGCGTTTCAATTAGCAATCAGCCCCAGCATTTT. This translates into CASSVSISNQPQHF.

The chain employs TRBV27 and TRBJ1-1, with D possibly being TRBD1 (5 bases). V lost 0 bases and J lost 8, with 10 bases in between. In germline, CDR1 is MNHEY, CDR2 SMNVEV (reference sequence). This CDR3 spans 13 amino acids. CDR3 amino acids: CASSLSTAGEAFF. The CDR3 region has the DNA TGTGCCAGCAGTTTATCGACCGCAGGGGAAGCTTTCTTT.

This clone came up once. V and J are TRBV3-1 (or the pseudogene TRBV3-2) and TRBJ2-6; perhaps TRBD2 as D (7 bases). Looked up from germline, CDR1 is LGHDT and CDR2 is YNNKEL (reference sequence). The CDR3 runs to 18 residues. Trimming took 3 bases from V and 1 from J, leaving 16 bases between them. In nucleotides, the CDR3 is TGTGCCAGCAGCCAGGGGGGGCTCCCCCGATCTGGGGCCAACGTCCTGACTTTC. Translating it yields CASSQGGLPRSGANVLTF.

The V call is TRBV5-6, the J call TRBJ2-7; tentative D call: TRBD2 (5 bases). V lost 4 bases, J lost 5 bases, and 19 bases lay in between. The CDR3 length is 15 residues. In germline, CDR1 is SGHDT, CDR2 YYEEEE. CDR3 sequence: CASSEREFRPNEQYF. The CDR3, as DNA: TGTGCCAGCAGCGAAAGGGAGTTTAGGCCAAACGAGCAGTACTTC.

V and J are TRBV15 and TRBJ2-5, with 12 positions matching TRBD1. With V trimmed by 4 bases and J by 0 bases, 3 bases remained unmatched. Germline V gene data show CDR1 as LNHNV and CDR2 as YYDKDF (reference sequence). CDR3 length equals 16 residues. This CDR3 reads CATSTRDRGHQETQYF. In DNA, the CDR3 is TGTGCCACCAGCACCCGGGACAGGGGGCACCAAGAGACCCAGTACTTC.

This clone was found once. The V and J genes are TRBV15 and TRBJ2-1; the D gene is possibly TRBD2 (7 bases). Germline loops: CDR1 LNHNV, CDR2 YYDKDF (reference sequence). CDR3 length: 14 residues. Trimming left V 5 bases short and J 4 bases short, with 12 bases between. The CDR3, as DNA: TGTGCCACCAGCGCGCGGGGGCGATACAATGAGCAGTTCTTC. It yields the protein CATSARGRYNEQFF.

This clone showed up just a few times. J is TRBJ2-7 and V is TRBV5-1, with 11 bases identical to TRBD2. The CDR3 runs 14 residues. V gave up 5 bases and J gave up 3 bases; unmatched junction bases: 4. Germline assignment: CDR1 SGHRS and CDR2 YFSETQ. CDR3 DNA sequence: TGCGCCAGCAGAGTGGGACTAGCGGACTACGAGCAGTACTTC. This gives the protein CASRVGLADYEQYF.

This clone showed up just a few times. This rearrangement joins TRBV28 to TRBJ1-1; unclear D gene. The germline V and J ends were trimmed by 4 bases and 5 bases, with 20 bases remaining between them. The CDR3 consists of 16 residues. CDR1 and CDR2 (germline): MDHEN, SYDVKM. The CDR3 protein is CASSSPRLRRHTEAFF. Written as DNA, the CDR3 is TGTGCCAGCAGTTCCCCCCGACTCCGGAGGCATACTGAAGCTTTCTTT.

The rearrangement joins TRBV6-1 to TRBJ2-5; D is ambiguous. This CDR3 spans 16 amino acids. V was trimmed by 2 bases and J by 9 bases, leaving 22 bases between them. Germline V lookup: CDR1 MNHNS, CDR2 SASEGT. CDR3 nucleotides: TGTGCCAGCAGTGAAAATACAGCCCCTTACGAGTCGGCCCAGTACTTC. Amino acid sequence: CASSENTAPYESAQYF.

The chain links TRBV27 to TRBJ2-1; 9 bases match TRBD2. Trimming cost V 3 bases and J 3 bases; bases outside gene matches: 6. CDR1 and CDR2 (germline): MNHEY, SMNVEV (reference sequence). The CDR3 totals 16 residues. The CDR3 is CASSLLLAGRYNEQFF. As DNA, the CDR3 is TGTGCCAGCAGTTTGCTCCTAGCGGGACGCTACAATGAGCAGTTCTTC.

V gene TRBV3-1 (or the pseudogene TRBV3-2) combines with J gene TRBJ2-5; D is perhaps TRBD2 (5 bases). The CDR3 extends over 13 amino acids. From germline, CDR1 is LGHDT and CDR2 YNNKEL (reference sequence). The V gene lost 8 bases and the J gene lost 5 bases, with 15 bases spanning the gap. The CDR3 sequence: CASQELAGETQYF. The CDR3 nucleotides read TGTGCCAGCCAGGAGCTAGCCGGGGAGACCCAGTACTTC.

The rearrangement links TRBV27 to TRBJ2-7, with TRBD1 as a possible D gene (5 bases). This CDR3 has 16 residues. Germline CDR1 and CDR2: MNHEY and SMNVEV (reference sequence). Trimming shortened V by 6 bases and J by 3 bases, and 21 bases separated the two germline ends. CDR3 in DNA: TGTGCCAGCAGACATGATACGACTGGGGCCAACTACGAGCAGTACTTC. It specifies CASRHDTTGANYEQYF.

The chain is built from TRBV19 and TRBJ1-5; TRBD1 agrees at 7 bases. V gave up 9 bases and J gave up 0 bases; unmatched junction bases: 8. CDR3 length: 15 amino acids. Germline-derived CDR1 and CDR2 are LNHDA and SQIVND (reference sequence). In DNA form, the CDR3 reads TGTGCCAGCAAAGACAGGGCGGATAGCAATCAGCCCCAGCATTTT. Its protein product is CASKDRADSNQPQHF.

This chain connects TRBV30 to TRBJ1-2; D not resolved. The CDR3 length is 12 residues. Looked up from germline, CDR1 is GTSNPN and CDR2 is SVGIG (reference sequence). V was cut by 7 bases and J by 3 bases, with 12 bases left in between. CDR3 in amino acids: CALLQRDYGYTF. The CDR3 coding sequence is TGTGCCTTACTACAGAGGGACTATGGCTACACCTTC.

Here the CDR3 DNA reads TGTGCCAGCTCACCGCTACTAGCGGGGGCAGATACGCAGTATTTT. Translation: CASSPLLAGADTQYF. The chain combines TRBV18 with TRBJ2-3, with 11 bases identical to TRBD2. The CDR3 runs 15 residues. Germline loops: CDR1 KGHSH, CDR2 LQKENI. The V segment lost 3 bases and the J segment 4 bases; nucleotides outside the gene matches: 3.

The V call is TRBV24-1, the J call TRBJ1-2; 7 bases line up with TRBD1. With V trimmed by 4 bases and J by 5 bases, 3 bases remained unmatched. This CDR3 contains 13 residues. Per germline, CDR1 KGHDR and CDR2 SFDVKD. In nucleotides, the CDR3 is TGTGCCACCAGTGAATCAGGGGGTTATGGCTACACCTTC. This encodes CATSESGGYGYTF.

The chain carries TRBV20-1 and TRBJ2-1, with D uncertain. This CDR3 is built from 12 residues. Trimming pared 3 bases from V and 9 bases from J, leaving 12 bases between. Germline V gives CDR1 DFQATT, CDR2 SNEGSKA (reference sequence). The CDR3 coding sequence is TGCAGTGCTAGTCCCCTATTTCGTGAGCAGTTCTTC. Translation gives CSASPLFREQFF.